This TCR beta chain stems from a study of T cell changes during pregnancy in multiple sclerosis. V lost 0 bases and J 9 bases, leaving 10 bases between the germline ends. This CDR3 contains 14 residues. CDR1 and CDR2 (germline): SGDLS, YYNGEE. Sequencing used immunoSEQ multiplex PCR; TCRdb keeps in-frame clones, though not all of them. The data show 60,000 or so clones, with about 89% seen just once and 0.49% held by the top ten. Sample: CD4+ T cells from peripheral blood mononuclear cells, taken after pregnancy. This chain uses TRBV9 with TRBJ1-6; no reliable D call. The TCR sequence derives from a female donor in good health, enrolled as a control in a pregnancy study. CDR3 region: CASSVDLAVSPLHF. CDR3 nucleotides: TGTGCCAGCAGCGTAGATCTGGCAGTTTCACCCCTCCACTTT.